The subject of this entry is one TCR beta chain. This entry comes from a study of CD8 T cells in Susac syndrome. The CDR3 totals 11 residues. Trimming cost V 6 bases and J 9 bases, with 11 bases left between them. RNA totalling about 0.5 to 1 ug underwent reverse transcription with random hexamers. MiXCR, applied by TCRdb to the immunoSEQ multiplex PCR reads, yields one record per CDR3 protein. The sample consists of roughly 140,000 distinct CDR3 sequences, 95% to 96% of them appearing once. The sample was CD8+ T cells from PBMCs. The clonotype was recovered from a human donor with multiple sclerosis. J is TRBJ2-5 and V is TRBV12-3 or TRBV12-4, with D unclear. CDR3 sequence: CASRKDGPQYF. The DNA of the CDR3 is TGTGCCAGCAGGAAGGACGGACCCCAGTACTTC.